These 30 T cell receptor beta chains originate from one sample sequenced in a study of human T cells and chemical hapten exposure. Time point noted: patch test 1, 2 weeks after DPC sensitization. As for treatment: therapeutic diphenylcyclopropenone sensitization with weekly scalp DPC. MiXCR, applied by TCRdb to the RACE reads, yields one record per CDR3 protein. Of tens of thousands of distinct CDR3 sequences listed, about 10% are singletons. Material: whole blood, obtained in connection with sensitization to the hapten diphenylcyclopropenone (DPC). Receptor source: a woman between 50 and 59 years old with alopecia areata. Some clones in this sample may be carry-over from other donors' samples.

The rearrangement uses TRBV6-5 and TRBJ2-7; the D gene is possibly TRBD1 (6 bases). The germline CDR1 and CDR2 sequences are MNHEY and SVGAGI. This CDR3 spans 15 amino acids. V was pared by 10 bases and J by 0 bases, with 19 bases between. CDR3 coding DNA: TGTGCCACACACGAACGGGACATCGGCTCCTACGAGCAGTACTTC. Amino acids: CATHERDIGSYEQYF.

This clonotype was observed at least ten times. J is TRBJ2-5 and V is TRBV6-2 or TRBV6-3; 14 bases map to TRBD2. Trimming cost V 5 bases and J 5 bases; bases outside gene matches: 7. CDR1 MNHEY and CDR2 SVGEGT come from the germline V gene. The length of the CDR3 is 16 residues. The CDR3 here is CASSLTSGGGAETQYF. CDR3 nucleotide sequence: TGTGCCAGCAGTCTGACTAGCGGGGGGGGAGCGGAGACCCAGTACTTC.

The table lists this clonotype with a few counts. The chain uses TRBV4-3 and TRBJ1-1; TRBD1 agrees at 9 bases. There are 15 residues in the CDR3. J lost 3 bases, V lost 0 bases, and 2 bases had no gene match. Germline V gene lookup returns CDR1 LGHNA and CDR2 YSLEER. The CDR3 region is CASSQEDRGDTEAFF. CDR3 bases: TGCGCCAGCAGCCAAGAGGACAGGGGCGACACTGAAGCTTTCTTT.

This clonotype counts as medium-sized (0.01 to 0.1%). CDR3 DNA: TGCAGCGTTGGGGCAACCTACGAGCAGTACTTC. Its translation is CSVGATYEQYF. This chain uses TRBV29-1 with TRBJ2-7; D gene unclear. Germline assignment: CDR1 SQVTM and CDR2 ANQGSEA. V shed 4 bases and J shed 2 bases, with 6 bases lying between them. The CDR3 extends over 11 amino acids.

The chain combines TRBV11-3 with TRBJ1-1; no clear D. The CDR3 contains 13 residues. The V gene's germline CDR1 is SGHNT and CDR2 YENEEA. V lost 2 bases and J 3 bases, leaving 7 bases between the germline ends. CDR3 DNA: TGTGCCAGCAGCTTACAGGTGGACACTGAAGCTTTCTTT. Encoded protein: CASSLQVDTEAFF.

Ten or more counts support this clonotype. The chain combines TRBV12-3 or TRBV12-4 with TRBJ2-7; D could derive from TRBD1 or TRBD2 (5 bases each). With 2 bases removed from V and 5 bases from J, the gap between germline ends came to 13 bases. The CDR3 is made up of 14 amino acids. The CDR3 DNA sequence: TGTGCCAGCAGTTTAATTTGGGGGAGCCACGAGCAGTACTTC. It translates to CASSLIWGSHEQYF.

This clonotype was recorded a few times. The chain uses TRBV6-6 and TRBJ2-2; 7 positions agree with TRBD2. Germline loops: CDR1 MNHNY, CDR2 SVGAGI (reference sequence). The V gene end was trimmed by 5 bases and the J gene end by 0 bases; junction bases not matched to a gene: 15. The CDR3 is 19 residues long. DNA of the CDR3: TGTGCCAGCAGTGTACTACTGGCGACTAGCCGAGCGAACACCGGGGAGCTGTTTTTT. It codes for CASSVLLATSRANTGELFF.

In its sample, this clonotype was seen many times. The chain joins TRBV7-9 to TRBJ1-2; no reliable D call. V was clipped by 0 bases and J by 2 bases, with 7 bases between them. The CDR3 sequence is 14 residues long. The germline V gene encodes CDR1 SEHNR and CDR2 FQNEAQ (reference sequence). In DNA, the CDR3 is TGTGCCAGCAGCTTAGCGTACAAAAACTATGGCTACACCTTC. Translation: CASSLAYKNYGYTF.

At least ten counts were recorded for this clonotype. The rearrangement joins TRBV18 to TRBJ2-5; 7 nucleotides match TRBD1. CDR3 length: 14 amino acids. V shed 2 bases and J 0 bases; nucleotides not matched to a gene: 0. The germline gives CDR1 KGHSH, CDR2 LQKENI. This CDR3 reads CASSPTGDQETQYF. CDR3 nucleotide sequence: TGTGCCAGCTCACCAACAGGGGACCAAGAGACCCAGTACTTC.

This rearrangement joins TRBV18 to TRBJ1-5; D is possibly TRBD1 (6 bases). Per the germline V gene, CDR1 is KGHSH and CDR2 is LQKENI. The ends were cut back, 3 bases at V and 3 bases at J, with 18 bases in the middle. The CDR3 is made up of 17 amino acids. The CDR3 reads CASSPRFATGLNQPQHF. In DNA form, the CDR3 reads TGTGCCAGCTCACCCAGGTTTGCGACAGGACTCAATCAGCCCCAGCATTTT. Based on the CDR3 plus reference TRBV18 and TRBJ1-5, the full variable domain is NAGVMQNPRHLVRRRGQEARLRCSPMKGHSHVYWYRQLPEEGLKFMVYLQKENIIDESGMPKERFSAEFPKEGPSILRIQQVVRGDSAAYFCASSPRFATGLNQPQHFGDGTRLSIL.

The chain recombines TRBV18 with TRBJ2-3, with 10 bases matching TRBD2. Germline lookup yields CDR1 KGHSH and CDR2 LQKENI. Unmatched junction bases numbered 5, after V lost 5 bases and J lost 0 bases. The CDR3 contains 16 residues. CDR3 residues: CASSFRTSGSTDTQYF. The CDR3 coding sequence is TGTGCCAGCTCATTCCGGACTAGCGGAAGCACAGATACGCAGTATTTT.

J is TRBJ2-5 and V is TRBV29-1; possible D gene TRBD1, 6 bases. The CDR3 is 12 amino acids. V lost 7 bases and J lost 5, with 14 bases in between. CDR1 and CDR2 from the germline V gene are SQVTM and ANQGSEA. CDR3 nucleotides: TGCAGCGCAGAGACAGGCGGGGAGACCCAGTACTTC. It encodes CSAETGGETQYF.

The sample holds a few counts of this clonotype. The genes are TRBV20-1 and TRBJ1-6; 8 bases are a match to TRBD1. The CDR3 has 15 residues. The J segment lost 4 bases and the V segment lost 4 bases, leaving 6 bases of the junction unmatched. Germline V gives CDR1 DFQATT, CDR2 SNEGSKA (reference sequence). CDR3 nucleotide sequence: TGCAGTGCTATAGGACAGGGAGATTATAATTCACCCCTCCACTTT. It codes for CSAIGQGDYNSPLHF.

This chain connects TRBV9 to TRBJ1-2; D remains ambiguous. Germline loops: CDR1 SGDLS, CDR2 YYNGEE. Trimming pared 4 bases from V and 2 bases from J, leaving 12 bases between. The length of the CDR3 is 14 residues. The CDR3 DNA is TGTGCCAGCAGCCCTGAACCCAGGAACTATGGCTACACCTTC. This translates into CASSPEPRNYGYTF. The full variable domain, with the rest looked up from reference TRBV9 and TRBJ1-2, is DSGVTQTPKHLITATGQRVTLRCSPRSGDLSVYWYQQSLDQGLQFLIQYYNGEERAKGNILERFSAQQFPDLHSELNLSSLELGDSALYFCASSPEPRNYGYTFGSGTRLTVV.

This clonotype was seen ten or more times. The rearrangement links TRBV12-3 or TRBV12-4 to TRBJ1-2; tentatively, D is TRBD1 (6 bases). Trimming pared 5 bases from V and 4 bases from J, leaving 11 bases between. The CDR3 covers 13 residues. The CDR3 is CASSPRTVYGYTF. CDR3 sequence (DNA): TGTGCCAGCAGTCCCAGGACAGTCTATGGCTACACCTTC.

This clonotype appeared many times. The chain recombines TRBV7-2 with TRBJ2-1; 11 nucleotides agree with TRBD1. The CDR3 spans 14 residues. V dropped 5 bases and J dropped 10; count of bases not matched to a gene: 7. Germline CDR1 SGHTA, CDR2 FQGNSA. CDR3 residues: CASSPGQGVREQFF. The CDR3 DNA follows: TGTGCCAGCAGCCCGGGACAGGGGGTACGGGAGCAGTTCTTC.

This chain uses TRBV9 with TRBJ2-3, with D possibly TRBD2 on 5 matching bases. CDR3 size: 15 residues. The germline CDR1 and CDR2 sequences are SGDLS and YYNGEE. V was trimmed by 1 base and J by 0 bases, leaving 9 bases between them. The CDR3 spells CASSVYSGSTDTQYF. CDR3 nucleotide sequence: TGTGCCAGCAGCGTATATTCGGGGAGCACAGATACGCAGTATTTT.

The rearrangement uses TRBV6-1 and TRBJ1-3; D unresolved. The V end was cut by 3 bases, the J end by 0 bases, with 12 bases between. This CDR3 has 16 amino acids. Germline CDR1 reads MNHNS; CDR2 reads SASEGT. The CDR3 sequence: CASSDASIPSGNTIYF. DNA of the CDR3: TGTGCCAGCAGTGATGCCTCTATCCCCTCTGGAAACACCATATATTTT.

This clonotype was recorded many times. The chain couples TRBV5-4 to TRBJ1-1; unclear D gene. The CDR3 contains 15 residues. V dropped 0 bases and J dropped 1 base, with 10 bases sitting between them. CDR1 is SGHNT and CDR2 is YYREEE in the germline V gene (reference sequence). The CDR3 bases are TGTGCCAGCAGCTTGGCAGGTGCGTCGAACACTGAAGCTTTCTTT. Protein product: CASSLAGASNTEAFF.

CDR3 DNA: TGCAGCGTCCCCAGAGGAGGGAAACTGTTTTTT. It yields the protein CSVPRGGKLFF. The V and J genes are TRBV29-1 and TRBJ1-4; D ambiguous. Trimming shortened V by 6 bases and J by 11 bases, and 13 bases separated the two germline ends. The CDR3 loop spans 11 amino acids. Germline V CDR1 and CDR2: SQVTM, ANQGSEA.

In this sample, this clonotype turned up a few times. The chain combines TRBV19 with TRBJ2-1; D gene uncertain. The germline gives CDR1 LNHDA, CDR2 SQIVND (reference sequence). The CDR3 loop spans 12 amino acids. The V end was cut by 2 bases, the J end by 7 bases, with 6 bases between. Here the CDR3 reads CASSITGNEQFF. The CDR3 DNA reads TGTGCCAGTAGTATAACGGGTAATGAGCAGTTCTTC. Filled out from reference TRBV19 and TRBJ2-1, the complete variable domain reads DGGITQSPKYLFRKEGQNVTLSCEQNLNHDAMYWYRQDPGQGLRLIYYSQIVNDFQKGDIAEGYSVSREKKESFPLTVTSAQKNPTAFYLCASSITGNEQFFGPGTRLTVL.

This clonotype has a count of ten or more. The CDR3 DNA sequence: TGCGCCAGCAGCCCAACAGGGGGCTACACTGAAGCTTTCTTT. This sequence encodes CASSPTGGYTEAFF. The V call is TRBV4-3, the J call TRBJ1-1; 9 bases map to TRBD1. The CDR3 is 14 residues long. Germline V gene lookup returns CDR1 LGHNA and CDR2 YSLEER. V dropped 4 bases and J dropped 3; count of bases not matched to a gene: 3.

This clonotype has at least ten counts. The CDR3 here is CASSQSGGIFTGELFF. In nucleotides, the CDR3 is TGTGCCAGCAGCCAGAGCGGGGGAATTTTCACCGGGGAGCTGTTTTTT. The chain couples TRBV3-1 to TRBJ2-2; 8 nucleotides match TRBD2. V lost 3 bases and J lost 4; bases outside the gene matches: 7. The CDR3 contains 16 residues. The germline gives CDR1 LGHDT, CDR2 YNNKEL (reference sequence).

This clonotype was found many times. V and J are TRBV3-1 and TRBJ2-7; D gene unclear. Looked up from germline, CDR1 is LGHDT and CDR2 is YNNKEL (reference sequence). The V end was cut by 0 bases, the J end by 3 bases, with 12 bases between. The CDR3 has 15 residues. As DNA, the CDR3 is TGTGCCAGCAGCCAAGATGCCTCTAACGGCTACGAGCAGTACTTC. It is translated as CASSQDASNGYEQYF.

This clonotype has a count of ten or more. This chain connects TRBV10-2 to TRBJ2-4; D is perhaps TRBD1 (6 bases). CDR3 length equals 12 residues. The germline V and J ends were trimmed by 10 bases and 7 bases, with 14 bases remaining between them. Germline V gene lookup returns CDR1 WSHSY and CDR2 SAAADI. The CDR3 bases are TGCGCCACTAGCCCAGGGGCCAACATTCAGTACTTC. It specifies CATSPGANIQYF.

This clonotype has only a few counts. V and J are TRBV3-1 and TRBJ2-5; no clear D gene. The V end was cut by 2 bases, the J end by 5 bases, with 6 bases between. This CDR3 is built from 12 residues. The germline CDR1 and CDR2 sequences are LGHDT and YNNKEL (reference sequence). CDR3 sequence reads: CASSQYLETQYF. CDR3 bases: TGTGCCAGCAGCCAATATTTGGAGACCCAGTACTTC.

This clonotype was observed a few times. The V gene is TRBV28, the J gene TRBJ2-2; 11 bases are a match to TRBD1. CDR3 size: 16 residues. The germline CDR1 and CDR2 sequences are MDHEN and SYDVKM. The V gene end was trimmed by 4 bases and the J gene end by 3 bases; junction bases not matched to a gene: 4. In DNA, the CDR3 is TGTGCCAGCAGTTCCGGGACAGGGGGTTACACCGGGGAGCTGTTTTTT. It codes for CASSSGTGGYTGELFF.

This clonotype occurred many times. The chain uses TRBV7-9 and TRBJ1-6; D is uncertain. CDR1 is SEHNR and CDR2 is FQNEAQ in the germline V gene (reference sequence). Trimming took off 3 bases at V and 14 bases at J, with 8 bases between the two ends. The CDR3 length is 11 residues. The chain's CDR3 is CASSLGLALHF. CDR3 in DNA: TGTGCCAGCAGCTTGGGCTTAGCCCTCCACTTT.

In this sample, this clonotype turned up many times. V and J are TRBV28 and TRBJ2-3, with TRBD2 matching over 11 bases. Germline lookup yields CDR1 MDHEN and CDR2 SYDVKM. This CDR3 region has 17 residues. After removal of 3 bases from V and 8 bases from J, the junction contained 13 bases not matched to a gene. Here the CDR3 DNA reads TGTGCCAGCAGTTTGTGGGAATTAGCGGGAGGGCCTGGTACGCAGTATTTT. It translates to CASSLWELAGGPGTQYF.

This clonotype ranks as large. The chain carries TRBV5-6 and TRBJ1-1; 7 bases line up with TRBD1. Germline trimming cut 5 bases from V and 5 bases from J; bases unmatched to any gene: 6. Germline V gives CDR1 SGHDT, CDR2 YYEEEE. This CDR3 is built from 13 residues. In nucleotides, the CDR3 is TGTGCCAGCAGTGAGGGGGCCCGGACTGAAGCTTTCTTT. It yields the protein CASSEGARTEAFF. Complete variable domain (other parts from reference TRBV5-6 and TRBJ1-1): DAGVTQSPTHLIKTRGQQVTLRCSPKSGHDTVSWYQQALGQGPQFIFQYYEEEERQRGNFPDRFSGHQFPNYSSELNVNALLLGDSALYLCASSEGARTEAFFGQGTRLTVV.